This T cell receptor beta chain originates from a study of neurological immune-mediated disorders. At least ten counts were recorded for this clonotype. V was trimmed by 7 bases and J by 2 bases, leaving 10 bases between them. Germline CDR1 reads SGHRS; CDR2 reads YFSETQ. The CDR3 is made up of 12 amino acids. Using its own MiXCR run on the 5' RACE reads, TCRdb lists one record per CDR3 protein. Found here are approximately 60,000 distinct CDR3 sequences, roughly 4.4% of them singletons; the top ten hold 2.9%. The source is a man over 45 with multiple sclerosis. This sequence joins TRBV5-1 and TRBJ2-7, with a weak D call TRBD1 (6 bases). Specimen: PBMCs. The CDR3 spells CASGQGTYEQYF. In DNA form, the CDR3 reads TGCGCCAGCGGGCAGGGGACCTACGAGCAGTACTTC.